The 13 T cell receptor beta chains given below trace back to one sample, sequenced in a study of beta chain features in type 1 diabetes. The sequenced template was cDNA made from the entire isolated RNA. Repertoires were generated with immunoSEQ multiplex PCR, while TCRdb's copy carries only in-frame clones and drops some. This table holds approximately 330,000 clones, 8% to 13% found once. Sequenced: naive CD4+ T cells from blood. These receptors were collected from a woman aged 25 to 45 in good health.

This clone was seen only a few times. The rearrangement links TRBV29-1 to TRBJ2-7; TRBD2 is a possible D gene (6 bases). From germline, CDR1 is SQVTM and CDR2 ANQGSEA. Trimming removed 4 bases from V and 2 bases from J, with 15 bases in between. The CDR3 totals 14 residues. The DNA of the CDR3 is TGCAGCGTTGGCTCCAGGGCGGGGACCTACGAGCAGTACTTC. Its translation is CSVGSRAGTYEQYF.

The chain carries TRBV18 and TRBJ2-3; possible D gene TRBD1, 6 bases. The length of the CDR3 is 17 residues. Between the trimmed V and J ends, which lost 5 bases and 2 bases, there was a span of 20 bases. CDR1 and CDR2 from the germline V gene are KGHSH and LQKENI. The CDR3 DNA reads as TGTGCCAGCTCAATGGGACACCAATCCTCCACCACAGATACGCAGTATTTT. It translates to CASSMGHQSSTTDTQYF.

The sample holds a few counts of this clone. This chain joins TRBV4-2 and TRBJ2-1; 7 nucleotides line up with TRBD2. This CDR3 contains 14 residues. Unmatched junction bases numbered 13, after V lost 4 bases and J lost 13 bases. Germline V gene sequence: CDR1 LGHNA, CDR2 YNFKEQ. CDR3 in DNA: TGTGCCAGCAGCCCCGTCCCTGGGCTAGCGGTTCAGTTCTTC. This codes for CASSPVPGLAVQFF.

This clone was counted between two and nine times. The genes are TRBV4-1 and TRBJ2-5; possibly TRBD2 for D (5 bases). The CDR3 contains 16 residues. Germline CDR1 MGHRA, CDR2 YSYEKL. Trimming removed 2 bases from V and 1 base from J, with 14 bases in between. CDR3 DNA sequence: TGCGCCAGCAGCCAACACCAACTAGGAAGCCAAGAGACCCAGTACTTC. It specifies CASSQHQLGSQETQYF.

The chain links TRBV19 to TRBJ2-3, with 8 bases lining up with TRBD1. The ends lost 7 bases at V and 2 bases at J; junction bases unmatched: 2. The CDR3 has 13 residues. Germline CDR1 and CDR2: LNHDA and SQIVND (reference sequence). Written as DNA, the CDR3 is TGTGCCAGTACGACAGGGGACACAGATACGCAGTATTTT. Residues: CASTTGDTDTQYF.

There are a few counts of this clone. V is TRBV2 and J is TRBJ2-1; TRBD2 agrees at 14 bases. Germline assignment: CDR1 SNHLY and CDR2 FYNNEI. CDR3 size: 16 residues. J lost 4 bases, V lost 6 bases, and 5 bases had no gene match. CDR3 in amino acids: CASRRLAGGPYNEQFF. The CDR3 bases are TGTGCCAGCAGGAGACTAGCGGGAGGGCCTTACAATGAGCAGTTCTTC.

This chain uses TRBV7-2 with TRBJ1-2, with D hard to call. The CDR3 is 14 residues long. CDR1 and CDR2 (germline): SGHTA, FQGNSA. V gave up 0 bases and J gave up 4 bases, with 9 bases separating them. The DNA for the CDR3 is TGTGCCAGCAGCTTAGCCACAGTCCCCTATGGCTACACCTTC. It is translated as CASSLATVPYGYTF.

The chain joins TRBV7-3 to TRBJ1-1; D call uncertain. Trimming stripped 2 bases from V and 1 base from J, with 8 bases between. The CDR3 has 14 amino acids. The germline V gene has CDR1 SGHTA and CDR2 FQGTGA. The CDR3 sequence: CASSLQAGNTEAFF. DNA for the CDR3: TGTGCCAGCAGCTTACAAGCGGGGAACACTGAAGCTTTCTTT.

This clone was recorded a few times. The rearrangement joins TRBV11-2 to TRBJ2-7, with TRBD2 matching 9 bases. The CDR3 has 14 residues. The V and J ends lost 3 bases and 2 bases, in that order; junction bases with no gene match: 2. Looked up from germline, CDR1 is SGHAT and CDR2 is FQNNGV. CDR3 in amino acids: CASSFERGAYEQYF. The CDR3 DNA is TGTGCCAGCAGCTTTGAGCGGGGGGCCTACGAGCAGTACTTC.

The table lists this clone with a few counts. V gene TRBV29-1 combines with J gene TRBJ1-2; D possibly corresponds to TRBD1 (6 bases). V was clipped by 6 bases and J by 3 bases, with 11 bases between them. Per the germline V gene, CDR1 is SQVTM and CDR2 is ANQGSEA. This CDR3 has 12 residues. The CDR3 bases are TGCAGCGTCTCCCACAGGGACTATGGCTACACCTTC. Its translation: CSVSHRDYGYTF.

This clone was recorded a few times. The rearrangement uses TRBV15 and TRBJ2-2; 7 bases agree with TRBD2. From germline, CDR1 is LNHNV and CDR2 YYDKDF (reference sequence). There are 15 residues in the CDR3. After removal of 1 base from V and 6 bases from J, the junction contained 5 bases not matched to a gene. The CDR3 loop is CATSRVSGVAGELFF. In nucleotides, the CDR3 is TGTGCCACCAGCAGAGTCAGCGGGGTAGCCGGGGAGCTGTTTTTT.

This clone was seen only a few times. The CDR3 DNA reads as TGTGCCAGCACCACCCCGTCCCGGGAAGAAGAGACCCAGTACTTC. As protein: CASTTPSREEETQYF. The chain carries TRBV28 and TRBJ2-5; tentatively, D is TRBD2 (5 bases). The CDR3 runs to 15 residues. Trimming cost V 7 bases and J 3 bases, with 18 bases left between them. CDR1 and CDR2 (germline): MDHEN, SYDVKM.

This clone has just a few counts. This chain uses TRBV4-2 with TRBJ2-2; 9 bases agree with TRBD1. The CDR3 spans 16 residues. V lost 7 bases and J lost 0; bases outside the gene matches: 6. Per the germline V gene, CDR1 is LGHNA and CDR2 is YNFKEQ. CDR3: CASNRDRVPNTGELFF. The CDR3 coding sequence is TGTGCCAGCAACCGGGACAGGGTTCCGAACACCGGGGAGCTGTTTTTT.